The clone carrying this TCR beta chain has a count of ten or more. Its matching antigen is unknown. This sample is part of a study of T cells in Graves' hyperthyroidism and ophthalmopathy. The investigators amplified TCR beta CDR3 regions from RNA transcripts. Researchers ran a first-round RT-PCR on the TCR CDR3 using the HTBI primer set. TCRdb redid the calling of the multiplex PCR reads with MiXCR, one entry per CDR3 protein. The table shows fewer than 650,000 distinct CDR3 sequences, with 12% to 15% occurring only once. Patients between 18 and 65 years old had hyperthyroidism, newly diagnosed and lasting under 2 months. A patient was excluded if there was uncontrolled infection, other autoimmune disease, pregnancy or lactation. Study-wide results and limits: Ophthalmopathy cases were set apart from stable hyperthyroidism by a 13 V-J model.

The V end lost 0 bases, the J end lost 2 bases, and 10 bases lay between the germline ends. Germline V gene sequence: CDR1 LGHDT, CDR2 YNNKEL (reference sequence). This CDR3 contains 15 residues. This TCR was sampled from a middle-aged woman with Graves' hyperthyroidism. The chain has TRBV3-1 and TRBJ2-5; tentative D call: TRBD2 (5 bases). Sequenced material: blood. Written as DNA, the CDR3 is TGTGCCAGCAGCCAAGACCCCCGGGGACAAGAGACCCAGTACTTC. Residues: CASSQDPRGQETQYF.